This T cell receptor beta chain was sequenced for a study of regulatory T cells in long-lasting Graves disease. Trimming removed 7 bases from V and 5 bases from J, with 17 bases in between. Germline V gene sequence: CDR1 DFQATT, CDR2 SNEGSKA (reference sequence). This CDR3 spans 14 amino acids. Relying on iRepertoire HTBI primers and Arm-PCR of CDR3 regions, the team built TCR beta libraries. TCRdb recomputed calls from the multiplex PCR reads with MiXCR, one row per CDR3 protein. The sample carries 250,000 to 300,000 distinct CDR3 sequences, 20% to 25% recorded once. Concerning this clonotype: Its antigen is not identified.

Time point: persistent/refractory GD, antithyroid drugs over 5 years with positive TRAb. Extracted PBMC RNA gave rise to the TCR library. It was an endocrinology department in Xi'an, China, that provided the patients. General study points: TRBV28, TRBJ1-2 and TRBJ2-5 emerged as the favored segments in persistent disease. Patients whose Graves' disease persisted exhibited lower TCR diversity than those newly diagnosed. The study examined only peripheral blood, not thyroid tissue.

The sequence was obtained from a female donor with Graves disease. The sequencing here drew on peripheral blood mononuclear cells (PBMCs), taken when the disease was refractory, from a patient treated with antithyroid drugs. V gene TRBV20-1 combines with J gene TRBJ1-4; weak D call: TRBD1 (5 bases). Here the CDR3 DNA reads TGCAGTGTCCCCTCCGGGACGGGGAATGAAAAACTGTTTTTT. This encodes CSVPSGTGNEKLFF.